What follows are 15 T cell receptor beta chains derived from one specimen sequenced in a study of T cell clonality in common variable immunodeficiency. Clones were read by immunoSEQ multiplex PCR, and TCRdb kept only the in-frame ones, dropping some. The repertoire consists of 50,000 or so clones, none detected only once. The sample was peripheral blood mononuclear cells. The source is a person aged 18 to 75 in good health.

The sample holds many counts of this clone. The read comes to an end 3 residues before the CDR3 does, leaving the germline J gene to fill in the end. This rearrangement joins TRBV4-2 to TRBJ1-2, with 10 nucleotides matching TRBD1. With 0 bases clipped from V and 6 bases from J, the junction kept 7 bases outside the gene matches. Germline-derived CDR1 and CDR2 are LGHNA and YNFKEQ. The CDR3 is made up of 16 amino acids. CDR3 sequence: CASSQDGTGDRNGYTF. The CDR3 DNA, read in part, is TGTGCCAGCAGCCAAGACGGGACAGGGGATAGAAATGGC.

The table lists this clone with many counts. The DNA read from the CDR3 is TGTGCCTGGACCACAGGGGGCTTGGGC. Protein sequence: CAWTTGGLG. The entire CDR3 reads CAWTTGGLGYTF. The chain uses TRBV30 and TRBJ1-2, with TRBD1 matching 9 bases. With the read ending 3 residues before the CDR3 end, the germline J gene is used to fill in that end. Germline CDR1 and CDR2: GTSNPN and SVGIG (reference sequence). CDR3 length: 12 residues. Complete variable domain (other parts from reference TRBV30 and TRBJ1-2): SQTIHQWPATLVQPVGSPLSLECTVEGTSNPNLYWYRQAAGRGLQLLFYSVGIGQISSEVPQNLSASRPQDRQFILSSKKLLLSDSGFYLCAWTTGGLGYTFGSGTRLTVV.

This clone has ten or more counts. CDR3 in amino acids: CASSLNSGGNYEQYF. The DNA read from the CDR3 is TGTGCCAGCAGCTTAAATTCGGGGGGCAACTACGAG. The chain recombines TRBV7-8 with TRBJ2-7; tentative D call: TRBD2 (7 bases). The read ends 3 residues early relative to the CDR3; the germline J gene fills the gap. V lost 2 bases to trimming and J lost 3 bases, with 14 bases between them. The CDR3 is 15 amino acids. Germline V gene data show CDR1 as SGHVS and CDR2 as FQNEAQ.

A note on this clone: Sequencing ends 3 residues short of the CDR3 end; the germline J gene provides the rest. The rearrangement uses TRBV2 and TRBJ1-1, with 12 bases identical to TRBD1. Germline V CDR1 and CDR2: SNHLY, FYNNEI. V dropped 5 bases and J dropped 1; count of bases not matched to a gene: 2. The CDR3 covers 15 residues. Partial CDR3 DNA: TGTGCCAGCAGTTCGGGACAGGGGGCGAACACTGAA. Amino acid sequence: CASSSGQGANTE. The entire CDR3 protein reads CASSSGQGANTEAFF.

This clone came up many times. The sequence runs out 3 residues before the end of the CDR3; the remainder is reconstructed from the germline J gene. V usage is TRBV2 and J usage is TRBJ2-3; D remains ambiguous. The germline V gene encodes CDR1 SNHLY and CDR2 FYNNEI. The CDR3 has 14 amino acids. Trimming left V 1 base short and J 3 bases short, with 8 bases between. The sequenced CDR3 bases are TGTGCCAGCAGTGAAGGATTAGCTACAGATACG. Amino acids: CASSEGLATDT. The complete CDR3 protein is CASSEGLATDTQYF.

This clone was recorded many times. From the germline J gene comes the end of the CDR3, since the read stops 3 residues before it. This chain connects TRBV19 to TRBJ2-1, with D perhaps TRBD2 (7 bases). Trimming took off 3 bases at V and 6 bases at J, with 15 bases between the two ends. CDR1 is LNHDA and CDR2 is SQIVND in the germline V gene (reference sequence). This CDR3 region has 15 residues. CDR3 DNA, as far as it was read: TGTGCCAGTAGTATCGGGGGGCGAAGTTCCAATGAG. Amino acids: CASSIGGRSSNE. The whole CDR3 sequence is CASSIGGRSSNEQFF.

This clone was detected ten times or more. The sequence runs out 3 residues before the end of the CDR3; the remainder is reconstructed from the germline J gene. The rearrangement joins TRBV7-9 to TRBJ2-2; 8 bases agree with TRBD2. The CDR3 has 15 residues. Per germline, CDR1 SEHNR and CDR2 FQNEAQ (reference sequence). The ends lost 5 bases at V and 5 bases at J; junction bases unmatched: 7. The covered CDR3 bases are TGTGCCAGCAGCGGAGCGGGAGTTGGGACCGGGGAG. This encodes CASSGAGVGTGE. The entire CDR3 sequence reads CASSGAGVGTGELFF.

This clone was seen many times. The sample contains more than one DNA sequence encoding this CDR3. CDR3 DNA, as far as it was read: TGTGCCTGGAGTGCGACAGGGAACACTGAA. It codes for CAWSATGNTE. The entire CDR3 reads CAWSATGNTEAFF. The chain recombines TRBV30 with TRBJ1-1; D perhaps matches TRBD1 (6 bases). Sequencing ends 3 residues short of the CDR3 end; the germline J gene provides the rest. Trimming pared 1 base from V and 1 base from J, leaving 7 bases between. Germline assignment: CDR1 GTSNPN and CDR2 SVGIG (reference sequence). CDR3 length: 13 residues.

This clone was counted ten times or more. From the germline J gene comes the end of the CDR3, since the read stops 3 residues before it. This rearrangement joins TRBV30 to TRBJ1-2; unclear D gene. The CDR3 totals 11 residues. Germline V CDR1 and CDR2: GTSNPN, SVGIG (reference sequence). Incomplete CDR3 DNA: TGTGCCTGGAGTGGAACAGTGGCC. Amino acids: CAWSGTVA. The entire CDR3 sequence reads CAWSGTVAYTF.

This clone was seen at least ten times. Coverage ceases 3 residues before the CDR3 finishes, and the germline J gene fills in the end. This chain joins TRBV2 and TRBJ2-3; 10 bases line up with TRBD2. The CDR3 consists of 14 residues. CDR1 and CDR2 (germline): SNHLY, FYNNEI. V shed 4 bases and J 5 bases; nucleotides not matched to a gene: 3. The sequenced CDR3 bases are TGTGCCAGCAGTGTACTAGCGGGACAAGATACG. This codes for CASSVLAGQDT. The complete CDR3 protein is CASSVLAGQDTQYF.

This clone occurred many times. The read is 3 residues too short to cover the CDR3 end, so that end is filled in from the germline J gene. V is TRBV2 and J is TRBJ1-2, with TRBD1 identical over 8 bases. Per the germline V gene, CDR1 is SNHLY and CDR2 is FYNNEI. The V segment lost 6 bases and the J segment 6 bases; nucleotides outside the gene matches: 9. The CDR3 runs to 14 residues. CDR3 sequence: CASRMTGVFHGYTF. Incomplete CDR3 DNA: TGTGCCAGCAGGATGACAGGGGTGTTCCATGGC.

This clone was counted between two and nine times. Sequencing ends 3 residues short of the CDR3 end; the germline J gene provides the rest. The chain is built from TRBV7-3 and TRBJ2-2; possible D gene TRBD1, 7 bases. Germline CDR1 and CDR2: SGHTA and FQGTGA. The CDR3 is 15 amino acids. Incomplete CDR3 DNA: TGTGCCAGCAGCTTAAGCGGGACAGCTAATTCACCG. Its translation is CASSLSGTANSP. The whole CDR3 protein reads CASSLSGTANSPLFF.

This clone came up a few times. The read ends 3 residues before the CDR3 terminus; that terminus is restored from the germline J gene. The chain combines TRBV6-2 or TRBV6-3 with TRBJ1-5; weak D call: TRBD1 (6 bases). This CDR3 is 13 amino acids long. V shed 6 bases and J shed 3 bases, with 9 bases lying between them. Germline lookup yields CDR1 MNHEY and CDR2 SVGEGT. The DNA read from the CDR3 is TGTGCCAGCAGGGACAGTTTCAATCAGCCC. This encodes CASRDSFNQP. Given in full, the CDR3 is CASRDSFNQPQHF.

This clone was seen many times. The CDR3 end lies 3 residues beyond the end of the read and is filled in from the germline J gene. The chain recombines TRBV7-2 with TRBJ2-5; 8 nucleotides align to TRBD1. The J segment lost 5 bases and the V segment lost 1 base, leaving 3 bases of the junction unmatched. This CDR3 spans 14 amino acids. The germline gives CDR1 SGHTA, CDR2 FQGNSA. The sequenced CDR3 bases are TGTGCCAGCAGCTTAGGGACAGGGTTGGAGACC. It is translated as CASSLGTGLET. The entire CDR3 sequence reads CASSLGTGLETQYF.

Many counts were recorded for this clone. The CDR3 end lies 3 residues beyond the end of the read and is filled in from the germline J gene. V gene TRBV19 combines with J gene TRBJ2-7, with D perhaps matching TRBD2 (5 bases). The CDR3 totals 15 residues. The V end was cut by 3 bases, the J end by 3 bases, with 15 bases between. Germline CDR1 and CDR2: LNHDA and SQIVND (reference sequence). CDR3 residues: CASSMRVGGLYEQYF. CDR3 DNA, as far as it was read: TGTGCCAGTAGTATGAGGGTCGGAGGACTCTACGAG.